The rows below give T cell receptor beta chains drawn from one sample of a study of breast tumors, draining lymph nodes, adjacent tissues. Each CDR3 protein is one row after TCRdb ran MiXCR on the multiplex PCR reads. The sample lists 150,000 to 200,000 distinct CDR3 sequences, about 30% occurring once. Sequences were obtained from axillary lymph node tissue. These receptors originate from a female donor with breast cancer. Some clones in this sample may be carry-over from other donors' samples. The CDR3 runs from the conserved cysteine through the conserved F or W. The D gene is left open where the match is weak. Clone size is shown for a subset of rows, as once, few, many or a class of expanded clone.

NA	TRBV2	NA	11	TRBJ2-2	CASPTTGELFF	TGTGCCAGCCCGACAACAGGGGAGCTGTTTTTT
TRBD1	TRBV7-2	many	14	TRBJ2-7	CASTEGTAPYEQYF	TGTGCCAGCACCGAAGGGACAGCCCCCTACGAGCAGTACTTC
NA	TRBV5-8	NA	13	TRBJ1-5	CASSKDTPQPQHF	TGTGCCAGCAGCAAGGACACCCCTCAGCCCCAGCATTTT
NA	TRBV5-4	NA	13	TRBJ1-6	CASSKAGTLALHF	TGTGCCAGCAGCAAGGCCGGGACCCTAGCCCTCCACTTT
TRBD1	TRBV6-6	many	13	TRBJ1-6	CASRPDRVSPLHF	TGTGCCAGCAGGCCGGACAGGGTTTCACCCCTCCACTTT
TRBD2	TRBV28	few	13	TRBJ2-4	CASSFGSGRVQYF	TGTGCCAGCAGTTTTGGTAGCGGGAGGGTTCAGTACTTC
TRBD1	TRBV11-2	NA	15	TRBJ2-7	CASSSLDRVRNEQYF	TGTGCCAGCAGCTCCCTGGACAGGGTAAGGAACGAGCAGTACTTC
NA	TRBV7-8	many	16	TRBJ2-3	CASSLRGGGITDTQYF	TGTGCCAGCAGCTTAAGGGGGGGGGGGATCACAGATACGCAGTATTTT
NA	TRBV19	many	13	TRBJ1-2	CASSIGGRGVNTF	TGTGCCAGTAGTATAGGAGGCAGGGGTGTTAACACCTTC
TRBD1	TRBV6-1	NA	16	TRBJ2-5	CASGEGTGRDQETQYF	TGTGCCAGCGGTGAAGGGACAGGAAGGGACCAAGAGACCCAGTACTTC
NA	TRBV9	many	14	TRBJ2-3	CASTRGSSTDTQYF	TGTGCCAGCACGAGGGGTTCTAGCACAGATACGCAGTATTTT
TRBD1	TRBV5-1	NA	17	TRBJ2-6	CASSLGDRSSGANVLTF	TGCGCCAGCAGCTTGGGGGACAGGAGCTCTGGGGCCAACGTCCTGACTTTC
TRBD1	TRBV7-9	many	18	TRBJ2-5	CASAWDTQIGDSQETQYF	TGTGCCAGCGCCTGGGATACGCAAATCGGGGACAGCCAAGAGACCCAGTACTTC
TRBD1	TRBV6-6	NA	12	TRBJ2-1	CASSYSGQASFF	TGTGCCAGCAGTTACTCGGGACAGGCGTCGTTCTTC
NA	TRBV9	many	15	TRBJ2-1	CASSDRDGWGDEQFF	TGTGCCAGCAGCGACCGGGACGGCTGGGGGGATGAGCAGTTCTTC
NA	TRBV2	many	15	TRBJ2-2	CASRTGWAGAGELFF	TGTGCCAGCAGGACGGGGTGGGCAGGGGCCGGGGAGCTGTTTTTT
NA	TRBV20-1	NA	13	TRBJ1-4	CSARVQGNEKLFF	TGCAGTGCTAGGGTACAGGGTAATGAAAAACTGTTTTTT